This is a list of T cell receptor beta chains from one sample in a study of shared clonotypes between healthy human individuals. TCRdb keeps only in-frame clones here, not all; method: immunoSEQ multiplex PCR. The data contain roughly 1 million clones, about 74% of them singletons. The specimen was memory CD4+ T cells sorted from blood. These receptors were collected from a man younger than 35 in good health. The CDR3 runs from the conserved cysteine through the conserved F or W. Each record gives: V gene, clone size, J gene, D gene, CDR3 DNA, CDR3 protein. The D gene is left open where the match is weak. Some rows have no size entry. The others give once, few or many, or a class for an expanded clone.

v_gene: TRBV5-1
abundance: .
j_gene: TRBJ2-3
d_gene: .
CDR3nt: TGCGCCAGCAGCCAAGGGGACACAGATACGCAGTATTTT
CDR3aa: CASSQGDTDTQYF

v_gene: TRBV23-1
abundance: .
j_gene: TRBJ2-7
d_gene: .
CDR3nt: TGCGCCAGCAGCCGGTGGGAACCTTACGAGCAGTACTTC
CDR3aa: CASSRWEPYEQYF

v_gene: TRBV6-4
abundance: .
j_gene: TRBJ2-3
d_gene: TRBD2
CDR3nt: TGTGCCAGCAGTGATCGGGGGGTGCCCACAGATACGCAGTATTTT
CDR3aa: CASSDRGVPTDTQYF

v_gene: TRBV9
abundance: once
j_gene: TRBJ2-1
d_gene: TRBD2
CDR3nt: TGTGCCAGCAGCGTAGAGTACGGGACTAGCGGGACCCCCCGCAATGAGCAGTTCTTC
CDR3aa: CASSVEYGTSGTPRNEQFF

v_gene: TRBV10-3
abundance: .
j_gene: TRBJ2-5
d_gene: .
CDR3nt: TGTGCCATCAGTGGAGGAGGGCCCGGGGAGACCCAGTACTTC
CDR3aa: CAISGGGPGETQYF

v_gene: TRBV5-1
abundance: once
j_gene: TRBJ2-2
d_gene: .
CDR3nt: TGCGCCAGCAGGCCCTCTGGGGGGGCAAACACCGGGGAGCTGTTTTTT
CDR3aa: CASRPSGGANTGELFF

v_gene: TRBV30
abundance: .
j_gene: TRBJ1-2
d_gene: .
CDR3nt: TGTGCCTGGAGTGTGTCCAGTAGGGGGGGAGGCTACACCTTC
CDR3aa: CAWSVSSRGGGYTF

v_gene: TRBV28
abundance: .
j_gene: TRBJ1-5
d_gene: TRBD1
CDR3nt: TGTGCCAGCAGCAGTACCGGGACAGGTAATAGCAATCAGCCCCAGCATTTT
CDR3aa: CASSSTGTGNSNQPQHF

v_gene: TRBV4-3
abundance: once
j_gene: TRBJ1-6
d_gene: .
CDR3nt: TGCGCCAGCAGCCAGGGACCGCTTGATAATTCACCCCTCCACTTT
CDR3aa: CASSQGPLDNSPLHF

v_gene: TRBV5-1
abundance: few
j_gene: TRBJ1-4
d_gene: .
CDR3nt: TGCGCCAGCCAACGGGAGGGGGCAACTAATGAAAAACTGTTTTTT
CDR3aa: CASQREGATNEKLFF

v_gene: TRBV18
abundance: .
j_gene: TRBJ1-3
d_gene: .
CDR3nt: TGTGCCAGCTCACCACCGGGTGGGGGTGAAAGCTCTGGAAACACCATATATTTT
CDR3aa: CASSPPGGGESSGNTIYF

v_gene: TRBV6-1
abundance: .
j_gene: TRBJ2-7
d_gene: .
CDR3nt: TGTGCCAGCAGTGGGGGGGGGACACGCGAGCAGTACTTC
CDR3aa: CASSGGGTREQYF

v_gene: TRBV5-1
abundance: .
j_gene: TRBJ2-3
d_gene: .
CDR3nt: TGCGCCAGCAGCTACGGGACCTCCACAGATACGCAGTATTTT
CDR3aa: CASSYGTSTDTQYF

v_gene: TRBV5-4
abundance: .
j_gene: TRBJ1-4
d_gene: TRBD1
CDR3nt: TGTGCCAGCAGCTTGTCGGGACAGCTTAATGAAAAACTGTTTTTT
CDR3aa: CASSLSGQLNEKLFF

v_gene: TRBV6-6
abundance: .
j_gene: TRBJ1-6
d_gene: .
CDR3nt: TGTGCCAGCAGCCGAGGGGGGGGCGCCTCACCCCTCCACTTT
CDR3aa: CASSRGGGASPLHF

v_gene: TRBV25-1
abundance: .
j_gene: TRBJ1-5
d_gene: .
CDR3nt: TGTGCCAGCAGTGGACAGGCTAATCAGCCCCAGCATTTT
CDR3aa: CASSGQANQPQHF

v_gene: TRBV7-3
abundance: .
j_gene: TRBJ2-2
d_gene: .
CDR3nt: TGTGCCAGCAGCTTAACCCCAGCCGCGAACACCGGGGAGCTGTTTTTT
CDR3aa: CASSLTPAANTGELFF

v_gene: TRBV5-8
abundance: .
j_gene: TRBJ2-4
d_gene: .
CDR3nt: TGTGCCAGCAGCTTGGGACAGACAAACATTCAGTACTTC
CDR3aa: CASSLGQTNIQYF

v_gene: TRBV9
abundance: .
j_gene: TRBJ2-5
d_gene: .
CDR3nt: TGTGCCAGCAGCGTAGATCAGGGGACCCAGTACTTC
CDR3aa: CASSVDQGTQYF

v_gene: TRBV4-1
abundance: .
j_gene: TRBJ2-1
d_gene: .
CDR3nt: TGCGCCAGCAGAGCCCCGAATGAGCAGTTCTTC
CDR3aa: CASRAPNEQFF

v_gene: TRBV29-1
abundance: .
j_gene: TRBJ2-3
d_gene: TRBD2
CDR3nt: TGCAGCGGAGTCTGGGCGGGGGGCCGCACAGATACGCAGTATTTT
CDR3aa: CSGVWAGGRTDTQYF

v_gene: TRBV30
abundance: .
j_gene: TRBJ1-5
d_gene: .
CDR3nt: TGTGCCTGGAGTGGAGGTACTAGCAATCAGCCCCAGCATTTT
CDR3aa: CAWSGGTSNQPQHF

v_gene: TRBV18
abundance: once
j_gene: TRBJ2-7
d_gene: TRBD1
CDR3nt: TGTGCCAGCTCACGTGGACAGGGCGAAGGATACGAGCAGTACTTC
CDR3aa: CASSRGQGEGYEQYF

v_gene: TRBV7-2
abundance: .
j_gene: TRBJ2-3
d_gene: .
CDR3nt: TGTGCCAGCAGCCCGGACAGAATGACCACAGATACGCAGTATTTT
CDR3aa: CASSPDRMTTDTQYF

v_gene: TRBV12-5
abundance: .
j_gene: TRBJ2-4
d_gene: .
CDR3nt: TGTGCTAGTAACTTCCCCAAAAACATTCAGTACTTC
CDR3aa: CASNFPKNIQYF

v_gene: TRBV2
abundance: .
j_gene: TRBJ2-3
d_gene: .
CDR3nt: TGTGCCAGCAGTGATTTGGGTATCGGGGGCACAGATACGCAGTATTTT
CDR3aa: CASSDLGIGGTDTQYF

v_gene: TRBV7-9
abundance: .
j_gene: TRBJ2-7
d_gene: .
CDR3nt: TGTGCCAGCAGCTTAGGGCCCGCTACCTACGAGCAGTACTTC
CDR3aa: CASSLGPATYEQYF

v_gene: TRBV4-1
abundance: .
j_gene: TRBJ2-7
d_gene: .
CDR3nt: TGCGCCAGCAGCCGGACTCTTTCCTACGAGCAGTACTTC
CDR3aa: CASSRTLSYEQYF

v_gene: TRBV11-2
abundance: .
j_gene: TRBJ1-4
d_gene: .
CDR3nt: TGTGCCAGCAGCTTAGCGGCCGGCTCTCTTGAAAAACTGTTTTTT
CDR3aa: CASSLAAGSLEKLFF

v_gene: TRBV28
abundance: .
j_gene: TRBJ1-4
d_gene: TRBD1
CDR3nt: TGTGCCAGCGTGGCAGGGACAGGGTTAGGTGAAAAACTGTTTTTT
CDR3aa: CASVAGTGLGEKLFF

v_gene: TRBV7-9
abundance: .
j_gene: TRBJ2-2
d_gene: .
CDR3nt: TGTGCCAGCAGCTTAGGTTCCGGGGCGCCGAACACCGGGGAGCTGTTTTTT
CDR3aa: CASSLGSGAPNTGELFF

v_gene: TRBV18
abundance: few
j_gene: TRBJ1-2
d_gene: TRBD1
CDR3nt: TGTGCCAGCTCACCAATCGCACAGGGGGACACATCTGGCTACACCTTC
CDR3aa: CASSPIAQGDTSGYTF

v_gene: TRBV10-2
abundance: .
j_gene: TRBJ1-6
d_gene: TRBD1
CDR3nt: TGCGCCAGCCGAGGACAGGTTAATAATTCACCCCTCCACTTT
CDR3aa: CASRGQVNNSPLHF

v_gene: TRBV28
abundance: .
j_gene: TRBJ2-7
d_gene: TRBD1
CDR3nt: TGTGCCAGCAGTTTCGGGACAGATACCTACGAGCAGTACTTC
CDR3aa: CASSFGTDTYEQYF

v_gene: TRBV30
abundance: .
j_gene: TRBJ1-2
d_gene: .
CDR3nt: TGTGCCTGGAGCGAAGGCCTACCGGACTATGGCTACACCTTC
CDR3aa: CAWSEGLPDYGYTF

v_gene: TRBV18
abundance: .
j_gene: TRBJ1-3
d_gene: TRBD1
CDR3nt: TGTGCCAGCTCACCATGGGACAGCACTGGAAACACCATATATTTT
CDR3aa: CASSPWDSTGNTIYF

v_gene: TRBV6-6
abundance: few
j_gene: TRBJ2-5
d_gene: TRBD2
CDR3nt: TGTGCCAGCAGCCCGCTGGCGGGAGGCAACCAAGAGACCCAGTACTTC
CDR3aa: CASSPLAGGNQETQYF

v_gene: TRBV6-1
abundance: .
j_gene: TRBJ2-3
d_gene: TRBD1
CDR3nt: TGTGCCAGCAGTGCCATGGGACAGGGGGCAGATACGCAGTATTTT
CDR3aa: CASSAMGQGADTQYF

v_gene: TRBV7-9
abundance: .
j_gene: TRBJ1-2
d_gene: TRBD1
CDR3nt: TGTGCCAGCAGCTTAGGGGACAGTAACTATGGCTACACCTTC
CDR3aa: CASSLGDSNYGYTF

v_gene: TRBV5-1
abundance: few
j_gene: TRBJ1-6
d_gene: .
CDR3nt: TGCGCCAGCAGCTCTGGATCCGAGAATTCACCCCTCCACTTT
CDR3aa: CASSSGSENSPLHF

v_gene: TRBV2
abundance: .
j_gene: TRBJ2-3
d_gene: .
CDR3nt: TGTGCCAGCAGTTGGGGCAGGGGCCCAGATACGCAGTATTTT
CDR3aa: CASSWGRGPDTQYF

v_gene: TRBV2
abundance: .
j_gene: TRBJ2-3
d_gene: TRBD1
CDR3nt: TGTGCCAACAGGGGACAGCTCACAGATACGCAGTATTTT
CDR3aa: CANRGQLTDTQYF

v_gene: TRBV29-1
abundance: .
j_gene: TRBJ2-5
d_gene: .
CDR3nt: TGCAGCGTTGCAAGGGTCGAGGAGACCCAGTACTTC
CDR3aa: CSVARVEETQYF

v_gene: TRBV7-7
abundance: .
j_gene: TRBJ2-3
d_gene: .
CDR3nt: TGTGCTAGCAGCCACGGACTGGGTTTCACAGATACGCAGTATTTT
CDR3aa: CASSHGLGFTDTQYF

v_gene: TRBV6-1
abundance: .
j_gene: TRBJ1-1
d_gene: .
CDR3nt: TGTGCCAGCACCCACCAGGGCTCCACTGAAGCTTTCTTT
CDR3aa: CASTHQGSTEAFF

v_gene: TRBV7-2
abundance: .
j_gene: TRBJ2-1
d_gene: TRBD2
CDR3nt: TGTGCCAGCAGCTTCGTTGGACTAGCGTTTAATGAGCAGTTCTTC
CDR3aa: CASSFVGLAFNEQFF

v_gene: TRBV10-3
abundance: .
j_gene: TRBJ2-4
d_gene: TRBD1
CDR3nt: TGTGCCACCTCCGGGACAGGGGGATCCAAAAACATTCAGTACTTC
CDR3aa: CATSGTGGSKNIQYF

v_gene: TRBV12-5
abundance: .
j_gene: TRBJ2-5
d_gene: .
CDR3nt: TGTGCTAGTGGTTTGGATACTGGGGACCAAGAGACCCAGTACTTC
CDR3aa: CASGLDTGDQETQYF

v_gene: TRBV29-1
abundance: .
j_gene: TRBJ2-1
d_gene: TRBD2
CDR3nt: TGCAGCGTTGAAGATAAGCGCGGGGGGAGAAATGAGCAGTTCTTC
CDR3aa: CSVEDKRGGRNEQFF

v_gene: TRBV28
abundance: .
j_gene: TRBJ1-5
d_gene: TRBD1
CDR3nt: TGTGCCAGCAGGGGGACAGGGGAGAATCAGCCCCAGCATTTT
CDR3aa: CASRGTGENQPQHF

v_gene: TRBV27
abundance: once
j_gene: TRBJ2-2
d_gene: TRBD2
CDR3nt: TGTGCCAGCAGTTTATATGGGACTAGCAGAGCCGGGGAGCTGTTTTTT
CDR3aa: CASSLYGTSRAGELFF

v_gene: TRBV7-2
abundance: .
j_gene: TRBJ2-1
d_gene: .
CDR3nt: TGTGCCAGCAGCTTTTCCGGACAGCCATACAATGAGCAGTTCTTC
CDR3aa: CASSFSGQPYNEQFF

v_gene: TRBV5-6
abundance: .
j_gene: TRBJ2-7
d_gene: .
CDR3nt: TGTGCCAGCAGCCAAGGTGGAGGGGTTGGGTCCTATTCCTACGAGCAGTACTTC
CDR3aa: CASSQGGGVGSYSYEQYF

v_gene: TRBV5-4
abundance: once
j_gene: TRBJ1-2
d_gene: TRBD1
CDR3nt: TGTGCCAGCAGCTATGACAGGGGGTCTCCCTATGGCTACACCTTC
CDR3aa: CASSYDRGSPYGYTF